The source of this TCR beta chain is a study of blood T cell repertoires in COVID-19. Study in general: The origin of the acute and convalescent COVID-19 samples was the United States, Italy and Spain. From T cells, B-cell-depleted T cells, or PBMCs came the material, which was cDNA or gDNA.

Under the authors' procedure: Amplified reference gene primers provided the basis for estimating nucleated cell counts. The protocol was immunoSEQ multiplex PCR, while the TCRdb copy is restricted to in-frame clones and leaves out a portion. For V, J and clone size, that table is used; D and trimming come from the DNA. The table lists about 230,000 clones, 84% of them singletons. Germline V gene sequence: CDR1 KGHSH, CDR2 LQKENI. The CDR3 has 15 amino acids. The junction had 11 bases not matched to a gene; V was cut back by 3 bases and J by 6 bases. The clonotype comes from a man between 35 and 55 years old who had recovered from COVID-19. Sequencing used peripheral blood. The chain recombines TRBV18 with TRBJ2-7, with 7 bases fitting TRBD2. CDR3 DNA sequence: TGTGCCAGCTCACCCCCGGTGAGGCGGGAGACCGAGCAGTACTTC. Amino acids: CASSPPVRRETEQYF.